The T cell receptor (beta chain) described here comes from a study of T cell responses to AZD1222 COVID-19 vaccine (dated by TCRdb to the early 2020s). Broadly, across the study: AZD1222 recipients whose second dose came at about 4 weeks and those whose second dose came at about 12 weeks were combined into one group, since spike-specific TCR depth and breadth did not differ between the two schedules. Enrollment into the trials was organized by age into subgroups of 18-55, 56-69 and 70-plus years, and those subgroups contained roughly 150, 30 and 60 TCR-sequenced participants, respectively. TCR sequencing was performed for 230 to 250 trial participants, of whom about 200 were given two doses of AZD1222 and around 25 were given two doses of MenACWY control vaccine.

Comments on this clone: Its antigen is not yet known. Sequence at one end of the junction differs from germline and may be a read error.

The time point label, read with the paper, signifies: baseline before first vaccination. Samples from vaccinated people were obtained from the UK trials COV001 and COV002, which included a single-blind randomized controlled phase 2/3 trial of AZD1222 (ChAdOx1 nCoV-19) in healthy adults. For TCRbeta chain sequencing, PBMC samples were collected from trial participants at day 0 and at day 28 after the second dose. The paper's findings and limits, for the study overall: Reportedly, almost half of the unique spike-specific TCRs recognized epitopes lying outside the regions that are mutated in the B.1.351 and B.1.1.7 variants. The vaccine-associated CD4 TCRs covered the entire spike protein, and the dominant responses fell in regions 160-218 and 743-854. In the small 56-69-year group, the increase in depth fell short of significance, most likely because of low power. Because no day 14 peak-response samples were available, the repertoires could be characterized only after the peak T cell response. Participants were mostly white British and included more females than males, and it was suggested by the authors that clonal diversity may have been underestimated. Conclusions about previously exposed vaccinees were limited because only five to seven AZD1222 recipients were SARS-CoV-2 seropositive at baseline. After two AZD1222 doses, spike-specific TCR breadth and depth were significantly higher than at day 0 and than in MenACWY recipients.

The CDR3 regions of human TCRbeta chains were analyzed by immunosequencing. The study's processing was this. Repertoire TCRs were matched against a reference library of SARS-CoV-2-specific TCRs generated with the MIRA antigen-specificity platform. Breadth was defined as the fraction of unique TCRs that were SARS-CoV-2-associated. Depth was defined as the fraction of total T cells that were SARS-CoV-2-associated. Each spike-specific TCR was assigned to its reactive spike region and to a CD4 or CD8 class using the MIRA data. Log10-transformed breadth and depth values were compared by one-way ANOVA with Sidak's multiple comparisons tests. The table comes from immuneACCESS by way of TCRdb, which keeps in-frame sequences with V and J called. Part of the clones is missing from these tables; in studies checked, under half for an unresolved V gene and the rest for unknown reasons. V and J calls and clone size come straight from that table; D and trimming were deduced from the DNA. This sample gives roughly 100,000 clones in total; about 80% of them show up just once. Less than 6% of the sample belongs to the ten largest clones.

Inclusive of the bounding cysteine and phenylalanine, the CDR3 is 13 residues long. The entry retains the CDR3 DNA only, 39 bases that are in frame from base 1. Here the sequenced sample was peripheral blood, taken on day 0 of AZD1222 vaccination. The sequence is built from TRBV12-3 or TRBV12-4 and TRBJ1-1; no D segment can be confidently identified. The TCR was taken from an adult in good health. The CDR3 loop reads CATTGGVNTESFF. The sequenced DNA: TGTGCCACCACGGGAGGAGTGAACACTGAATCTTTCTTT.